This T cell receptor (beta chain) was found in a study of radiation and T cells in renal cell carcinoma. Whole-study findings and limits: Top tumor clonotypes rose in blood 2 weeks post-radiation, then contracted.

Germline-derived CDR1 and CDR2 are SNHLY and FYNNEI. This CDR3 has 15 residues. Trimming removed 5 bases from V and 6 bases from J, with 17 bases in between. Sample time point: blood 2 weeks post-SBRT. Documented treatment: 15 Gy SBRT to primary tumor, nephrectomy 4 weeks later. Blood was sampled at baseline, 2 weeks and 4 weeks after SBRT. Profiled with immunoSEQ multiplex PCR; TCRdb holds only in-frame clones, not every one. The repertoire holds tens of thousands of clones, just over 75% seen once, with about 6.8% in the top ten. In its sample, this clone was seen once. The antigen is undetermined. The TCR comes from a man in his sixties with renal cell carcinoma. The J gene is TRBJ2-1, the V gene TRBV2; weak D call: TRBD1 (7 bases). The sequences come from blood, collected from a patient whose treatment included radiotherapy and nephrectomy. CDR3 sequence (DNA): TGTGCCAGCAGTCCCAGGGGGGCCTCGGGCAATGAGCAGTTCTTC. It codes for CASSPRGASGNEQFF.